The T cell receptor beta chain under discussion was sequenced for a study of neurological immune-mediated disorders. Whole-study results and caveats: Among 34 multiple sclerosis patients, phylogenetic grouping put the repertoires of 18 into a single related-CDR3 cluster, a possible signature. Levels of TCR clonal expansion peaked in HTLV-1-associated myelopathy and reached their lowest in multiple sclerosis, under those of healthy controls.

This clonotype came up many times. As yet, its antigen is unknown. A total of 2 million PBMCs stored at -80 degrees C provided the unsorted libraries. The cDNA came from 5'RACE with 10-nucleotide random UMIs. A single record per CDR3 protein comes from TCRdb applying MiXCR to the 5' RACE reads. This sample has about 40,000 distinct CDR3 sequences, with 2.5% found just once. With 2 bases removed from V and 2 bases from J, the gap between germline ends came to 9 bases. This CDR3 contains 14 residues. Germline CDR1 and CDR2: SGHVS and FNYEAQ. Material: PBMCs. The TCR originated in a middle-aged man with multiple sclerosis. J is TRBJ2-5 and V is TRBV7-6, with D possibly being TRBD1 or TRBD2 (5 bases each). The CDR3 loop is CASSLWDQQETQYF. The CDR3 DNA reads as TGTGCCAGCAGCTTATGGGACCAACAAGAGACCCAGTACTTC.